Included here is one TCR beta chain sequence, with context. What it recognizes is unknown. This record comes from a study of T cell responses to AZD1222 COVID-19 vaccine. The CDR3 consists of 15 residues. The J segment lost 3 bases and the V segment lost 6 bases, leaving 5 bases of the junction unmatched. Germline V CDR1 and CDR2: MRHNA, SNTAGT. Study-level findings and limits: It should be noted that donors were predominantly white British and more often female, and clonal diversity was possibly underestimated. Reportedly, nearly half the spike-specific TCRs target unmutated variant regions. Two doses of AZD1222 preceded a rise in Spike-specific TCR breadth and depth. Only a handful of AZD1222 recipients, roughly 6 in all, had baseline seropositivity.

The assay was immunoSEQ multiplex PCR, and TCRdb's table has in-frame clones only and misses some. The sample yields about 170,000 clones, over 85% seen once. The sample consisted of peripheral blood, taken on day 0 of AZD1222 vaccination. The J gene is TRBJ2-3, the V gene TRBV6-4; 11 positions agree with TRBD2. This TCR was recovered from an adult in good health. The CDR3 protein is CASRKTSGVTDTQYF. CDR3 DNA sequence: TGTGCCAGCAGGAAGACTAGCGGGGTTACAGATACGCAGTATTTT.